This T cell receptor (beta chain) was sequenced in a study of Ad26.COV2.S vaccination and SARS-CoV-2 variants. Findings of the study overall: People who got the vaccine had more spike-specific TCR breadth than people who got placebo.

Germline trimming cut 3 bases from V and 3 bases from J; bases unmatched to any gene: 10. CDR3 length equals 17 residues. Germline V lookup: CDR1 KGHSH, CDR2 LQKENI. Assay used: immunoSEQ multiplex PCR; TCRdb lists only in-frame clones, some missing. The data contain 300,000 to 400,000 clones, 87% of them singletons. Regarding treatment: some 20 received Ad26.COV2.S at low or high dose, single or two shots; 5 received placebo; per-sample allocation not given. Sampling took place 63 days after the first vaccine or placebo injection. To note about this clone: Its matching antigen is unknown.

The receptor was derived from a person aged 18-65 years who received the Ad26.COV2.S COVID-19 vaccine or a placebo. This specimen consisted of peripheral blood, obtained in a trial of Ad26.COV2.S vaccine versus placebo. The V call is TRBV18, the J call TRBJ1-5; 8 bases match TRBD1. CDR3 sequence reads: CASSPVQGAPYNQPQHF. The CDR3 coding sequence is TGTGCCAGCTCACCTGTTCAGGGGGCGCCTTACAATCAGCCCCAGCATTTT.